This T cell receptor (beta chain) derives from a study of Ad26.COV2.S vaccination and SARS-CoV-2 variants. At the level of the study: COV1001, an Ad26.COV2.S trial, supplied this vaccine-arm donor.

Study-wide findings and caveats: It was reported that spike-specific CD8+ and CD4+ T cell responses were substantially broad after vaccination.

The CDR3 runs to 15 residues. The germline V gene encodes CDR1 LNHNV and CDR2 YYDKDF (reference sequence). Trimming took 3 bases from V and 6 from J; bases not matched to a gene: 9. Note on this clone: Its antigen remains unknown.

Treatment noted: roughly 20 received Ad26.COV2.S at low or high dose, single or two shots; about 5 received placebo; per-sample allocation not given. Following the first vaccine or placebo injection, samples were taken on day 63. The data were produced by immunoSEQ multiplex PCR, yet TCRdb's version contains in-frame clones alone and is incomplete. The repertoire holds about 470,000 clones, with around 90% as singletons. V is TRBV15 and J is TRBJ2-7, with TRBD2 identical over 9 bases. The TCR originated in a person between 18 and 65 years old who received the Ad26.COV2.S COVID-19 vaccine or a placebo. Sequenced material: peripheral blood, taken in a trial of Ad26.COV2.S vaccine versus placebo. The CDR3 spells CATSRDQGTSFEQYF. Written as DNA, the CDR3 is TGTGCCACCAGCAGGGACCAAGGGACTAGCTTCGAGCAGTACTTC.